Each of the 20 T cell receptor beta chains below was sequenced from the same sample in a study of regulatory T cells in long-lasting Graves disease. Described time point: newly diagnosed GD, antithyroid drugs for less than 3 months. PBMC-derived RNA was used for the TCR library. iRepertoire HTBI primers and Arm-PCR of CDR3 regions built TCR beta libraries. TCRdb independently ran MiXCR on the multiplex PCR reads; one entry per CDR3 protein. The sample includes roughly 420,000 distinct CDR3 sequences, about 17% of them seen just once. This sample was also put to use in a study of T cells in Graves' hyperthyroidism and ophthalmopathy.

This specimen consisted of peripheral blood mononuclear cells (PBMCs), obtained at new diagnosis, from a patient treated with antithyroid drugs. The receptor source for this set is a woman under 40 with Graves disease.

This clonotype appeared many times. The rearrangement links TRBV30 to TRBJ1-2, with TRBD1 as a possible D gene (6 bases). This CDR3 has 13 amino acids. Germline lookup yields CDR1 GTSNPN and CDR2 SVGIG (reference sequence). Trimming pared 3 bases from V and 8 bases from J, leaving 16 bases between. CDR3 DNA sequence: TGTGCCTGGAGCACCCTAAGGACAGAGGGCTACACCTTC. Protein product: CAWSTLRTEGYTF.

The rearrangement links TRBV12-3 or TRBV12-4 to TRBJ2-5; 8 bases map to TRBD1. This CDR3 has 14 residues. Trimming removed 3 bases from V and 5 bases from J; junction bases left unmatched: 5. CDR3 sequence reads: CASSFGQGLETQYF. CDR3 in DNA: TGTGCCAGCAGTTTCGGACAGGGCCTCGAGACCCAGTACTTC.

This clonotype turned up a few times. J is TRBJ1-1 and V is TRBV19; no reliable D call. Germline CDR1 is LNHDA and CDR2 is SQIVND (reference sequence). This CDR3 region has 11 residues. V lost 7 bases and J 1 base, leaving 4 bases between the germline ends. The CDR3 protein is CASKGNTEAFF. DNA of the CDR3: TGTGCCAGTAAGGGGAACACTGAAGCTTTCTTT.

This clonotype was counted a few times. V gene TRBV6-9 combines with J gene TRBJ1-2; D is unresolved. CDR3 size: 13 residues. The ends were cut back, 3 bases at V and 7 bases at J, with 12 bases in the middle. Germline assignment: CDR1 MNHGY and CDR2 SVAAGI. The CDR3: CASSYGLDRGYTF. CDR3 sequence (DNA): TGTGCCAGCAGTTACGGTCTAGATCGTGGCTACACCTTC.

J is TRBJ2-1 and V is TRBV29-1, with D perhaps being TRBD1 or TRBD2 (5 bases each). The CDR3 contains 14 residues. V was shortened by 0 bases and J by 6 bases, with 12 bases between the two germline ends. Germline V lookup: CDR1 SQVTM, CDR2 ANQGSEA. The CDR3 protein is CSVEDRGVGNEQFF. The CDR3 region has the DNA TGCAGCGTTGAAGATAGAGGGGTGGGCAATGAGCAGTTCTTC.

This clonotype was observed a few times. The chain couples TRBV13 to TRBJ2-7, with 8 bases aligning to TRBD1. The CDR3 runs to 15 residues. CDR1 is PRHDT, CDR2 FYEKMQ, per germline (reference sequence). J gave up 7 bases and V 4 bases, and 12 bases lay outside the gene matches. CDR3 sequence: CASSSAQGAVGEQYF. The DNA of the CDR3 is TGTGCCAGCAGCTCGGCGCAGGGGGCGGTTGGGGAGCAGTACTTC.

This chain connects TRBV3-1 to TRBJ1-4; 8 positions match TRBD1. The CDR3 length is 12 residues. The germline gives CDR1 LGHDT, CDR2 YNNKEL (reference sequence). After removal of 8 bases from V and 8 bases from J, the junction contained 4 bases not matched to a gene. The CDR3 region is CASAGGKEKLFF. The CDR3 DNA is TGTGCCAGCGCAGGGGGCAAGGAAAAACTGTTTTTT.

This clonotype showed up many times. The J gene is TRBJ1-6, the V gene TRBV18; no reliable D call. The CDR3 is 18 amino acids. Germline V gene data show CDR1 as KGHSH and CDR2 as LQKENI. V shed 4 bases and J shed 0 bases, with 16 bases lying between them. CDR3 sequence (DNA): TGTGCCAGCTCACGAGTCGGCCGGGAAAGCTCCTATAATTCACCCCTCCACTTT. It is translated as CASSRVGRESSYNSPLHF.

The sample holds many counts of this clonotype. The DNA of the CDR3 is TGTGCCAGCAGCTCGACCACTGAAGCTTTCTTT. It is translated as CASSSTTEAFF. V and J are TRBV13 and TRBJ1-1; D is unresolved. CDR3 length: 11 amino acids. Germline V gene lookup returns CDR1 PRHDT and CDR2 FYEKMQ (reference sequence). V shed 4 bases and J shed 4 bases, with 4 bases lying between them.

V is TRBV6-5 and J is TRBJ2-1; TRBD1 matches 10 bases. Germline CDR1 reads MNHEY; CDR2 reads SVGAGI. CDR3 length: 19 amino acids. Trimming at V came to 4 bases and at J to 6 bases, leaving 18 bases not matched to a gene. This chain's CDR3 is CASSSRQGAGGRVFNEQFF. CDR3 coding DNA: TGTGCCAGCAGTTCGCGACAGGGGGCTGGAGGGAGGGTCTTCAATGAGCAGTTCTTC.

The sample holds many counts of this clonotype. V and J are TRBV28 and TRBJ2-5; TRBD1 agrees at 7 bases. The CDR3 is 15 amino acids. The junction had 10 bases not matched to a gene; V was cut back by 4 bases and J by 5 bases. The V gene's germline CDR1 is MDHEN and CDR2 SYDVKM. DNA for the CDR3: TGTGCCAGCAGTTACGAGTACAGGGGCCCGGAGACCCAGTACTTC. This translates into CASSYEYRGPETQYF.

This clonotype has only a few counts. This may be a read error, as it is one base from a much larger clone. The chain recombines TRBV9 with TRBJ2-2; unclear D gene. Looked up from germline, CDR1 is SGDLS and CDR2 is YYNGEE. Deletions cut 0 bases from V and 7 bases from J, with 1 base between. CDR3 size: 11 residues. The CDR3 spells CASSVDGELFF. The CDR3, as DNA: TGTGCCAGCAGCGTAGACGGGGAGCTGTTTTTT. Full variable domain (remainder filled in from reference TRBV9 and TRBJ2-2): DSGVTQTPKHLITATGQRVTLRCSPRSGDLSVYWYQQSLDQGLQFLIQYYNGEERAKGNILERFSAQQFPDLHSELNLSSLELGDSALYFCASSVDGELFFGEGSRLTVL.

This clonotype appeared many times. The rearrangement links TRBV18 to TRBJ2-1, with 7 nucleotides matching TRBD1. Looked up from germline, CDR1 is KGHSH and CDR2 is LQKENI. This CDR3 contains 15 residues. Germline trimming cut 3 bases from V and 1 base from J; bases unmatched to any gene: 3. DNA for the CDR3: TGTGCCAGCTCACCCAAGACAGGGTCCTACAATGAGCAGTTCTTC. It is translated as CASSPKTGSYNEQFF.

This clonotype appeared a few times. CDR3 sequence (DNA): TGTGCCAGCAGCTGGGGACAGGGTGGGAACACTGAAGCTTTCTTT. This gives the protein CASSWGQGGNTEAFF. This chain joins TRBV5-4 and TRBJ1-1; 9 bases are shared with TRBD1. Per the germline V gene, CDR1 is SGHNT and CDR2 is YYREEE (reference sequence). The CDR3 sequence is 15 residues long. V lost 3 bases, J lost 1 base, and 4 bases stayed unmatched. Looking up the rest from reference TRBV5-4 and TRBJ1-1 gives the full variable domain: ETGVTQSPTHLIKTRGQQVTLRCSSQSGHNTVSWYQQALGQGPQFIFQYYREEENGRGNFPPRFSGLQFPNYSSELNVNALELDDSALYLCASSWGQGGNTEAFFGQGTRLTVV.

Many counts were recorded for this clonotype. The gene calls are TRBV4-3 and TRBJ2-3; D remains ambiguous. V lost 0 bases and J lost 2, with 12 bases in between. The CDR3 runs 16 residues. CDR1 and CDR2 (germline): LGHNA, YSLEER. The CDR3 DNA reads TGCGCCAGCAGCCAAGATAAAAAGAGGATCACAGATACGCAGTATTTT. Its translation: CASSQDKKRITDTQYF.

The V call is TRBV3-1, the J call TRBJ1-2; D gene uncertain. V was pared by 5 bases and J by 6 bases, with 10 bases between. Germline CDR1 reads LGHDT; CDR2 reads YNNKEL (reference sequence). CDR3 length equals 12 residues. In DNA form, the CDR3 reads TGTGCCAGCAGCGAAGGCATCGATGGCTACACCTTC. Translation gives CASSEGIDGYTF.

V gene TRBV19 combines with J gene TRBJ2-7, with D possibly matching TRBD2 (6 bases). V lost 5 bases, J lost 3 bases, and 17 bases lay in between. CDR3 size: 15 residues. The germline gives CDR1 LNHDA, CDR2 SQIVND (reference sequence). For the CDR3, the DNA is TGTGCCAGTAGTCTGACCGAGCGGGCAAGCTACGAGCAGTACTTC. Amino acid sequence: CASSLTERASYEQYF.

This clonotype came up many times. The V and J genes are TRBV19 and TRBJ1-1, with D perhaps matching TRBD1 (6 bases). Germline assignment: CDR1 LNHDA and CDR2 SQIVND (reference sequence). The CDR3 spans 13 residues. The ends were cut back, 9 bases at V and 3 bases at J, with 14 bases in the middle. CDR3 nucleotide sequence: TGTGCCAGCTTACGGCAGGGGTACACTGAAGCTTTCTTT. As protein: CASLRQGYTEAFF.

CDR3 protein: CASGRDTVGSGANVLTF. The CDR3 bases are TGTGCCAGCGGAAGGGACACCGTCGGCTCTGGGGCCAACGTCCTGACTTTC. This chain links TRBV27 with TRBJ2-6, with D maybe TRBD1 (6 bases). Between the trimmed V and J ends, which lost 8 bases and 0 bases, there was a span of 17 bases. Germline lookup yields CDR1 MNHEY and CDR2 SMNVEV (reference sequence). The CDR3 totals 17 residues.

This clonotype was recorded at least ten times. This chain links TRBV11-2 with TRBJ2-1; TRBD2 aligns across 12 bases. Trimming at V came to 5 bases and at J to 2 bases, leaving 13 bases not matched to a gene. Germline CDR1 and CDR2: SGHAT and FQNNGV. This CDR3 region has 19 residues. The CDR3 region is CASSRTKGTSGPTYNEQFF. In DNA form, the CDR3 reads TGTGCCAGCAGCCGAACTAAGGGGACTAGCGGGCCTACCTACAATGAGCAGTTCTTC.